The 18 T cell receptor beta chains in this list originate from one sample, sequenced in a study of T cells after yellow fever vaccination. TCRdb ran MiXCR on the 5' RACE reads and lists one entry per CDR3 protein. The sample has over 300,000 distinct CDR3 sequences; 4.1% are singletons. Sequencing was performed on PBMCs, taken 5 days after the yellow fever booster vaccination. The receptors come from a man younger than 30 who received the YFV17D yellow fever vaccine.

Ten or more counts support this clonotype. V usage is TRBV11-2 and J usage is TRBJ2-3; D possibly corresponds to TRBD2 (6 bases). V dropped 0 bases and J dropped 10 bases, with 14 bases sitting between them. The CDR3 consists of 14 residues. Germline CDR1 SGHAT, CDR2 FQNNGV. The CDR3 sequence is CASSLDGGGYAQYF. CDR3 DNA sequence: TGTGCCAGCAGCTTAGATGGGGGAGGATACGCGCAGTATTTT. Full variable domain (outside the CDR3, taken from reference TRBV11-2 and TRBJ2-3): EAGVAQSPRYKIIEKRQSVAFWCNPISGHATLYWYQQILGQGPKLLIQFQNNGVVDDSQLPKDRFSAERLKGVDSTLKIQPAKLEDSAVYLCASSLDGGGYAQYFGPGTRLTVL.

The chain joins TRBV7-9 to TRBJ2-7; 7 bases are a match to TRBD1. The CDR3 is 14 residues long. Germline CDR1 reads SEHNR; CDR2 reads FQNEAQ (reference sequence). The ends lost 5 bases at V and 3 bases at J; junction bases unmatched: 7. The chain's CDR3 is CASSVPRQGYEQYF. Here the CDR3 DNA reads TGTGCCAGCAGCGTCCCCCGACAGGGCTACGAGCAGTACTTC.

There are a few counts of this clonotype. This sequence joins TRBV5-1 and TRBJ1-6; the D is unclear. With 1 base removed from V and 7 bases from J, the gap between germline ends came to 12 bases. This CDR3 has 15 residues. Germline V CDR1 and CDR2: SGHRS, YFSETQ. CDR3 nucleotides: TGCGCCAGCAGCTTGAACCCAGGACCCAATTCACCCCTCCACTTT. It encodes CASSLNPGPNSPLHF.

The sample holds many counts of this clonotype. The chain links TRBV4-1 to TRBJ1-4; D is possibly TRBD1 (6 bases). CDR3 size: 18 residues. Trimming cost V 6 bases and J 0 bases, with 20 bases left between them. From germline, CDR1 is MGHRA and CDR2 YSYEKL. CDR3 sequence (DNA): TGCGCCAGCAGTCTTAGGGGGGACTTCGGGGCAACTAATGAAAAACTGTTTTTT. Its translation is CASSLRGDFGATNEKLFF.

Ten or more counts support this clonotype. The V gene is TRBV3-1, the J gene TRBJ2-3; D is unclear. Germline assignment: CDR1 LGHDT and CDR2 YNNKEL (reference sequence). The CDR3 has 16 amino acids. With 0 bases removed from V and 2 bases from J, the gap between germline ends came to 12 bases. CDR3 sequence reads: CASSQDLRRPTDTQYF. In DNA form, the CDR3 reads TGTGCCAGCAGCCAAGATCTTCGGAGACCCACAGATACGCAGTATTTT.

The rearrangement uses TRBV5-5 and TRBJ1-5; D uncertain. Deletions cut 4 bases from V and 0 bases from J, with 14 bases between. This CDR3 has 16 amino acids. Germline lookup yields CDR1 SGHKS and CDR2 YYEKEE (reference sequence). The CDR3 DNA follows: TGTGCCAGCAGCCGGGATCCGCCCTTTAGCAATCAGCCCCAGCATTTT. This encodes CASSRDPPFSNQPQHF.

The rearrangement uses TRBV19 and TRBJ1-4; the D is unclear. With 4 bases removed from V and 6 bases from J, the gap between germline ends came to 12 bases. The CDR3 spans 14 residues. Germline-derived CDR1 and CDR2 are LNHDA and SQIVND (reference sequence). The CDR3 spells CASSTDARYEKLFF. CDR3 nucleotide sequence: TGTGCCAGTAGTACAGACGCCCGGTATGAAAAACTGTTTTTT.

This chain links TRBV7-8 with TRBJ1-2; 8 bases are shared with TRBD1. V shed 0 bases, J shed 2 bases, and the junction held 8 bases outside the gene matches. The CDR3 is made up of 17 amino acids. Germline lookup yields CDR1 SGHVS and CDR2 FQNEAQ. This CDR3 is CASSLAGDGQGNYGYTF. The DNA of the CDR3 is TGTGCCAGCAGCTTAGCGGGCGATGGACAGGGAAACTATGGCTACACCTTC.

This clonotype occurred many times. This chain connects TRBV20-1 to TRBJ2-7; no clear D. The CDR3 runs 14 residues. CDR1 DFQATT and CDR2 SNEGSKA come from the germline V gene (reference sequence). Trimming removed 8 bases at V and 0 bases at J, with 17 bases between. CDR3 region: CSSTDARSSYEQYF. DNA for the CDR3: TGCAGTTCCACGGACGCGAGGAGCTCCTACGAGCAGTACTTC.

This clonotype was recorded at least ten times. The chain combines TRBV6-6 with TRBJ1-5; possibly TRBD1 for D (6 bases). Per the germline V gene, CDR1 is MNHNY and CDR2 is SVGAGI (reference sequence). With 7 bases removed from V and 2 bases from J, the gap between germline ends came to 12 bases. CDR3 length: 14 amino acids. This CDR3 reads CASKGGAGNQPQHF. CDR3 bases: TGTGCCAGCAAGGGGGGGGCGGGCAATCAGCCCCAGCATTTT.

This clonotype was seen only a few times. The J gene is TRBJ1-1, the V gene TRBV20-1; 7 bases align to TRBD1. Germline CDR1 reads DFQATT; CDR2 reads SNEGSKA (reference sequence). Trimming removed 3 bases from V and 1 base from J; junction bases left unmatched: 8. The CDR3 is 15 amino acids. CDR3 loop: CSARDRGTANTEAFF. Written as DNA, the CDR3 is TGCAGTGCTAGGGATCGGGGGACAGCGAACACTGAAGCTTTCTTT.

This clonotype was detected ten times or more. V gene TRBV4-1 combines with J gene TRBJ2-7; perhaps TRBD1 as D (5 bases). Deletions cut 3 bases from V and 4 bases from J, with 10 bases between. CDR3 length: 13 residues. Per germline, CDR1 MGHRA and CDR2 YSYEKL. The CDR3 protein is CASSHPKGYEQYF. CDR3 coding DNA: TGCGCCAGCAGCCACCCCAAGGGGTACGAGCAGTACTTC.

The chain carries TRBV5-1 and TRBJ1-6; no firm D call. The V and J ends lost 4 bases and 7 bases respectively, with 9 bases between them. The CDR3 runs to 13 residues. CDR1 SGHRS and CDR2 YFSETQ come from the germline V gene. DNA of the CDR3: TGCGCCAGCAGCCTGGGGTCGAATTCACCCCTCCACTTT. Amino acids: CASSLGSNSPLHF.

This clonotype was recorded many times. The V gene is TRBV7-9, the J gene TRBJ2-5; possible D gene TRBD1, 6 bases. The CDR3 has 14 residues. Germline lookup yields CDR1 SEHNR and CDR2 FQNEAQ (reference sequence). Trimming removed 6 bases from V and 5 bases from J, with 16 bases in between. The CDR3 DNA sequence: TGTGCCAGCAGGTTACAGGGTTTACCGGAGACCCAGTACTTC. Protein: CASRLQGLPETQYF.

This clonotype has more than one count but fewer than ten. The V gene is TRBV5-1, the J gene TRBJ2-1; D possibly corresponds to TRBD1 (5 bases). Trimming removed 3 bases at V and 1 base at J, with 14 bases between. The CDR3 extends over 16 amino acids. Germline CDR1 SGHRS, CDR2 YFSETQ. The CDR3 DNA is TGCGCCAGCAGCTCGGGTCAGGGTACTTCCTACAATGAGCAGTTCTTC. Translating gives CASSSGQGTSYNEQFF.

V gene TRBV6-6 combines with J gene TRBJ1-1; D not resolved. V lost 6 bases, J lost 1 base, and 12 bases lay in between. Germline assignment: CDR1 MNHNY and CDR2 SVGAGI (reference sequence). The CDR3 totals 14 residues. Here the CDR3 reads CASRERGENTEAFF. CDR3 nucleotide sequence: TGTGCCAGCAGGGAACGCGGGGAGAACACTGAAGCTTTCTTT.

This clonotype was seen many times. V gene TRBV27 combines with J gene TRBJ1-2; D perhaps matches TRBD1 (5 bases). The CDR3 length is 15 residues. Trimming took off 1 base at V and 0 bases at J, with 9 bases between the two ends. Germline assignment: CDR1 MNHEY and CDR2 SMNVEV (reference sequence). The CDR3 protein is CASSLLGVSNYGYTF. CDR3 sequence (DNA): TGTGCCAGCAGTTTATTGGGGGTTTCTAACTATGGCTACACCTTC.

The V gene is TRBV12-3 or TRBV12-4, the J gene TRBJ2-5; D may be TRBD1 (6 bases). V was shortened by 3 bases and J by 4 bases, with 12 bases between the two germline ends. The CDR3 extends over 14 amino acids. CDR3 nucleotide sequence: TGTGCCAGCAGTTTCTTCTTGGGGGCAGAGACCCAGTACTTC. Its translation: CASSFFLGAETQYF.